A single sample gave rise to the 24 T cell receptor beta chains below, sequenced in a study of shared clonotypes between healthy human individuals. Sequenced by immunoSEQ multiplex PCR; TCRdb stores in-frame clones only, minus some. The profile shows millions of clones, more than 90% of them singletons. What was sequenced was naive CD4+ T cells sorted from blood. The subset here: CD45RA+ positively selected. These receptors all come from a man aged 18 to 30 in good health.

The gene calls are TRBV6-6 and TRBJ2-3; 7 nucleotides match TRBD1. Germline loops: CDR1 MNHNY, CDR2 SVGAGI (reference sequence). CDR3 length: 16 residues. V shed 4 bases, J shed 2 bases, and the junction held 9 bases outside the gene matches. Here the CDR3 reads CASSFDRADITDTQYF. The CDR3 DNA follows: TGTGCCAGCAGTTTTGACAGGGCAGATATCACAGATACGCAGTATTTT.

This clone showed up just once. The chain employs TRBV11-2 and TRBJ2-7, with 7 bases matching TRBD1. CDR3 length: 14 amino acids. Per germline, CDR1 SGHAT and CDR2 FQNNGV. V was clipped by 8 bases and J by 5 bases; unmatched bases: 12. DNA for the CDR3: TGTGCCAGCTCGACCACAGGGGCGGCGGACGAGCAGTACTTC. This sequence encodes CASSTTGAADEQYF.

CDR3 in amino acids: CASSFDSSQGDTQYF. The CDR3 region has the DNA TGCGCCAGCAGCTTCGACAGTTCGCAGGGAGATACGCAGTATTTT. The gene calls are TRBV5-1 and TRBJ2-3; D perhaps matches TRBD1 (5 bases). Germline V gives CDR1 SGHRS, CDR2 YFSETQ. This CDR3 spans 15 amino acids. Deletions cut 2 bases from V and 5 bases from J, with 15 bases between.

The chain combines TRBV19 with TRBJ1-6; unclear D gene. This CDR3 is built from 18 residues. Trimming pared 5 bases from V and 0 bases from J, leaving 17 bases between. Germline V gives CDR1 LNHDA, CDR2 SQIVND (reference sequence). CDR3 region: CASSAESPGSSYNSPLHF. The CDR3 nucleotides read TGTGCCAGTAGTGCAGAAAGCCCCGGCAGCTCCTATAATTCACCCCTCCACTTT.

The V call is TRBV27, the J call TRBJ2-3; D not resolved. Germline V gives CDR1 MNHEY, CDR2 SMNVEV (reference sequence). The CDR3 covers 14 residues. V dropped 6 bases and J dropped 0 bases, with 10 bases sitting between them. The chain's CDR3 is CASSDLRSTDTQYF. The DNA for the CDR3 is TGTGCCAGCAGCGACCTACGGAGCACAGATACGCAGTATTTT.

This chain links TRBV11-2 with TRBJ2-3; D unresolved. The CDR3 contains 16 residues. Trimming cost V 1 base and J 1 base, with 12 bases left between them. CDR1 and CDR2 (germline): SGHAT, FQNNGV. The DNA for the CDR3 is TGTGCCAGCAGCTTAGTTTTGGGGTATGGCACAGATACGCAGTATTTT. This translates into CASSLVLGYGTDTQYF.

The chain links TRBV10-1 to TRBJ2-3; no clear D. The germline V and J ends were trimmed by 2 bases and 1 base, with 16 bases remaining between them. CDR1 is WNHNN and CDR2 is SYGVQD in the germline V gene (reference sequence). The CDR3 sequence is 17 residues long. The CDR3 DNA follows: TGCGCCAGCAGTGAGGGTAAAGGCACGGACGGCACAGATACGCAGTATTTT. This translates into CASSEGKGTDGTDTQYF.

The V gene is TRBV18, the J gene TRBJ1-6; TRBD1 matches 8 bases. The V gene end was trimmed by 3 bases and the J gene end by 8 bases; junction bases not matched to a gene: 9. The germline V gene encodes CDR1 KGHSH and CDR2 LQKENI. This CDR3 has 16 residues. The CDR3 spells CASSPSRQGMDSPLHF. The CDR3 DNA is TGTGCCAGCTCACCTTCGAGACAGGGGATGGATTCACCCCTCCACTTT.

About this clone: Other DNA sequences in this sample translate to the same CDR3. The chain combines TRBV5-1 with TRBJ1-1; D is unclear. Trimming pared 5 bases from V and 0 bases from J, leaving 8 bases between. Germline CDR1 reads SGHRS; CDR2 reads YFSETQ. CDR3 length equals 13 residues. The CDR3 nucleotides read TGCGCCAGCAGTCATGCAATGAACACTGAAGCTTTCTTT. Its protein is CASSHAMNTEAFF.

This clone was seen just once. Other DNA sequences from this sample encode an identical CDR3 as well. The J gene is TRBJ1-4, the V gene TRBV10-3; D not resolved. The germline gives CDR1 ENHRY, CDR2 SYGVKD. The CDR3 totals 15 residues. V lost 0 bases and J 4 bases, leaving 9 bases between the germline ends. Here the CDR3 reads CAISESGGNNEKLFF. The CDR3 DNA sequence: TGTGCCATCAGTGAGTCGGGCGGGAATAATGAAAAACTGTTTTTT.

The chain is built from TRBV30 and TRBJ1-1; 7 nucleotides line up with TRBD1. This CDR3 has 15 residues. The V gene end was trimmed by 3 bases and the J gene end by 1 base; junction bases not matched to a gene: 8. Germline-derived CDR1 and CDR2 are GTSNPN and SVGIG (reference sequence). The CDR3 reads CAWRRWQGENTEAFF. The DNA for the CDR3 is TGTGCCTGGAGGAGATGGCAGGGGGAGAACACTGAAGCTTTCTTT.

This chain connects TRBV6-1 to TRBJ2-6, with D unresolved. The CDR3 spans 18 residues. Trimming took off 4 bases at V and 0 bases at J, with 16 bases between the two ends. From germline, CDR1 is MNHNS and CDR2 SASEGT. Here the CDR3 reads CASSGRSVYLSGANVLTF. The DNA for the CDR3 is TGTGCCAGCAGTGGCCGTTCAGTCTATCTCTCTGGGGCCAACGTCCTGACTTTC.

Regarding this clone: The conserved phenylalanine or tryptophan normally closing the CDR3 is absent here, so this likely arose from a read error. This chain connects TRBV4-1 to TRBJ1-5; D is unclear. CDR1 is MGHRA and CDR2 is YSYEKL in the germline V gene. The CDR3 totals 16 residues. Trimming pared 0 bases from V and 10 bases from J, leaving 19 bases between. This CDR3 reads CASSQEASSLERPQHL. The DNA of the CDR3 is TGCGCCAGCAGCCAAGAAGCATCCAGTCTGGAGCGTCCCCAGCATCTT.

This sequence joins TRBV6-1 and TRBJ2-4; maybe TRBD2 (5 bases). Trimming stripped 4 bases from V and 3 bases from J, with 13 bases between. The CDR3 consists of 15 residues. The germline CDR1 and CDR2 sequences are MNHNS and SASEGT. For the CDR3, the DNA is TGTGCCAGCAGTGTTGAATCTGGAGGCAAAAACATTCAGTACTTC. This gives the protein CASSVESGGKNIQYF.

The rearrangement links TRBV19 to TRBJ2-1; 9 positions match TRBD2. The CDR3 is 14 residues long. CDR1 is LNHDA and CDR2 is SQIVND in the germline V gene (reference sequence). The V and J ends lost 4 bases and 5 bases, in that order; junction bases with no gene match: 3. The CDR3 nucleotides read TGTGCCAGTAGTAGCGGGAGGGCCCACAATGAGCAGTTCTTC. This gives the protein CASSSGRAHNEQFF.

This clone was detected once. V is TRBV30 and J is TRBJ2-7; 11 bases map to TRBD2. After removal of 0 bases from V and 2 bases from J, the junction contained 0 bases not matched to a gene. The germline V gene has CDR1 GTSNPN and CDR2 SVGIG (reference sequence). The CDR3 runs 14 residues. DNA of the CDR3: TGTGCCTGGAGTGTACTAGCGGGAGCCTACGAGCAGTACTTC. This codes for CAWSVLAGAYEQYF.

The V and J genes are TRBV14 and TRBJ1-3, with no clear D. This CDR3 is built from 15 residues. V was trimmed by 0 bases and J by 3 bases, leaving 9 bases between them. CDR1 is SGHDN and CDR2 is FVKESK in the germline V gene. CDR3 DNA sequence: TGTGCCAGCAGCCAAGATCGGGGAGGTGGAAACACCATATATTTT. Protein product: CASSQDRGGGNTIYF.

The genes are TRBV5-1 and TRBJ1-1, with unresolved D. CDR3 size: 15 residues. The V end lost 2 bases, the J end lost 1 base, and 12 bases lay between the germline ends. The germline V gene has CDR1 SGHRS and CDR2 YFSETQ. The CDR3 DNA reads TGCGCCAGCAGCTTCCTCGGGGTGGCGAACACTGAAGCTTTCTTT. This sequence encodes CASSFLGVANTEAFF.

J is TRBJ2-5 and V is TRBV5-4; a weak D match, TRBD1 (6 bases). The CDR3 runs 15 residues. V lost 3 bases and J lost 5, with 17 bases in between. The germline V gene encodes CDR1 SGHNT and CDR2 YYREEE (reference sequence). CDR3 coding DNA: TGTGCCAGCAGCTCCGATGGGCAGGGGCAGGAGACCCAGTACTTC. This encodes CASSSDGQGQETQYF. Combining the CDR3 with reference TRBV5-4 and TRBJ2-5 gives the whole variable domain ETGVTQSPTHLIKTRGQQVTLRCSSQSGHNTVSWYQQALGQGPQFIFQYYREEENGRGNFPPRFSGLQFPNYSSELNVNALELDDSALYLCASSSDGQGQETQYFGPGTRLLVL.

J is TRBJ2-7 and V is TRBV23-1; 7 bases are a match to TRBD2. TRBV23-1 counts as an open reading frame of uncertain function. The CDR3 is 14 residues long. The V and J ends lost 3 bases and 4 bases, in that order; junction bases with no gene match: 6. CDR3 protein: CASSQSREGYEQYF. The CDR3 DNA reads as TGCGCCAGCAGTCAGTCCAGGGAGGGGTACGAGCAGTACTTC.

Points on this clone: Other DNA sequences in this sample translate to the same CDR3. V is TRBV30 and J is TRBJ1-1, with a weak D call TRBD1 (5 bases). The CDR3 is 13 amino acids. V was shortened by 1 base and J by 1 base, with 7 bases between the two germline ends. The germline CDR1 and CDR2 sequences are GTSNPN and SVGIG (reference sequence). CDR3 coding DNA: TGTGCCTGGAGTGGTACAGGGAACACTGAAGCTTTCTTT. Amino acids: CAWSGTGNTEAFF.

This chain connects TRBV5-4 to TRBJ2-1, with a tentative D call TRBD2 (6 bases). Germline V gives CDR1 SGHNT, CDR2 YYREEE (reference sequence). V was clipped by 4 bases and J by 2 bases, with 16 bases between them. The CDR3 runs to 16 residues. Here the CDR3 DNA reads TGTGCCAGCAGCCGCGGCGGGACCGGTACCTACAATGAGCAGTTCTTC. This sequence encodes CASSRGGTGTYNEQFF.

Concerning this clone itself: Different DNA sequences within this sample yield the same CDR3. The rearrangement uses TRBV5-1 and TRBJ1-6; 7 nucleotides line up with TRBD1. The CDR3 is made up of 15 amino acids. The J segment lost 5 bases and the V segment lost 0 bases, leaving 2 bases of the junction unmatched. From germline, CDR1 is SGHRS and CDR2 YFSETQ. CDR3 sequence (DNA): TGCGCCAGCAGCTTGGAAGGGGGCGATAATTCACCCCTCCACTTT. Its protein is CASSLEGGDNSPLHF.

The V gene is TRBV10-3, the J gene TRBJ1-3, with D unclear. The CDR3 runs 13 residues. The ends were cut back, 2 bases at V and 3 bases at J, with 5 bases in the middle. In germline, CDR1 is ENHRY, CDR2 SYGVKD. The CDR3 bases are TGTGCCATCAGTGAGCCGAGTGGAAACACCATATATTTT. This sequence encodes CAISEPSGNTIYF.